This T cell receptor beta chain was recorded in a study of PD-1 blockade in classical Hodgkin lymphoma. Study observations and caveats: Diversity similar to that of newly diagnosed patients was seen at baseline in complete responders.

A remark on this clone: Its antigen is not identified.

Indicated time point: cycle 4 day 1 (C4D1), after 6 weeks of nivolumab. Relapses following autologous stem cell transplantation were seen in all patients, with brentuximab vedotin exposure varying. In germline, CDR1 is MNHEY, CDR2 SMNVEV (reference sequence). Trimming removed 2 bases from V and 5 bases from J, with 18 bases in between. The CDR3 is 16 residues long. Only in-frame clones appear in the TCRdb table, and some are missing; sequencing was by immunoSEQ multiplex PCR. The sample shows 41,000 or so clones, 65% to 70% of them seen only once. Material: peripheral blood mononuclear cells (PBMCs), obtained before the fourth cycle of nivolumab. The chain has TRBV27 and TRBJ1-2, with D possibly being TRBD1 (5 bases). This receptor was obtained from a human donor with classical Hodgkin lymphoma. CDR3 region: CASSLKVMGTTYGYTF. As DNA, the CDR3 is TGTGCCAGCAGTTTAAAGGTGATGGGGACGACGTATGGCTACACCTTC.